This T cell receptor (beta chain) was sequenced in a study of shared clonotypes between healthy human individuals. Study-level background: With ages of 18 to 49, the donors were two women and three men. Each donor's CD8 memory used one plate, CD8 naive two, each CD4 subset three. Study conclusions and caveats: Rarefaction showed sorted-subset sequencing was incomplete despite large depth. Having only a few donors restricted how much genetic and exposure-history diversity was captured.

Libraries were prepared by immunoSEQ multiplex PCR; TCRdb keeps only in-frame clonotypes and omits some of them. Altogether some 320,000 clones are present, about nine tenths being singletons, with the ten largest covering about 17%. CDR3 size: 13 residues. V was trimmed by 4 bases and J by 0 bases, leaving 7 bases between them. Germline V gene lookup returns CDR1 SGHAT and CDR2 FQNNGV. As for this clone: Its target is unknown.

The chain has TRBV11-2 and TRBJ2-7, with unresolved D. The sequence derives from a man aged 18 to 29 in good health. The sample was memory CD8+ T cells sorted from blood. The sample's subset: CD45RO+ cells pooled with CCR7-negative TemRA cells. CDR3 region: CASSYGISYEQYF. As DNA, the CDR3 is TGTGCCAGCAGCTACGGCATCTCCTACGAGCAGTACTTC.